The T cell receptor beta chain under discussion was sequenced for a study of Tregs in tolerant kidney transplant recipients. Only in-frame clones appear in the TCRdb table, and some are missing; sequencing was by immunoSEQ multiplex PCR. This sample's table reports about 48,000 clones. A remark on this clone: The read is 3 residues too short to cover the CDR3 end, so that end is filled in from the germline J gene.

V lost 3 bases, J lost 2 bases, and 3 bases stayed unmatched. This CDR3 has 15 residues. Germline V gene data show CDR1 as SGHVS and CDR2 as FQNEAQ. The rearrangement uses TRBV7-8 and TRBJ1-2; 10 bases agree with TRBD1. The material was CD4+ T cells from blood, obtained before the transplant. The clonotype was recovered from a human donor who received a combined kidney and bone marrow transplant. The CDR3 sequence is CASSFRTGGNYGYTF. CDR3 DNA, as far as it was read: TGTGCCAGCAGCTTTCGGACAGGGGGGAACTATGGC.